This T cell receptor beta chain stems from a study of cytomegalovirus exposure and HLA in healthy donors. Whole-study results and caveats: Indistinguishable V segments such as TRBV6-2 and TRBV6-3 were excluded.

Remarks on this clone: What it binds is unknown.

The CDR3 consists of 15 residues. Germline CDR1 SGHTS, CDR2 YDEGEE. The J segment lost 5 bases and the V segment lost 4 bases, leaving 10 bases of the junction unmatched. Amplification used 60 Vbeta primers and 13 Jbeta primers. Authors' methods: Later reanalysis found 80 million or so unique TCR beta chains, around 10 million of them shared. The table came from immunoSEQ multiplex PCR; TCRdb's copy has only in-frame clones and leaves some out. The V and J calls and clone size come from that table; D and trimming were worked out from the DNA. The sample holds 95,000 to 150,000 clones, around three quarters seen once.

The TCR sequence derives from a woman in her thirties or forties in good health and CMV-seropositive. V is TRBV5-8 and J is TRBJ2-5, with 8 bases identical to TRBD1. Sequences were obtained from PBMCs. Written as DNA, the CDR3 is TGTGCCAGCAGCACCGGACAGGGTGTTGCGGAGACCCAGTACTTC. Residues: CASSTGQGVAETQYF.